A single T cell receptor (beta chain) is shown here with its context. Its antigen is unidentified. The data originate from a study of cytomegalovirus exposure and HLA in healthy donors. Study conclusions and caveats: In presence/absence analyses, roughly uniform sequencing depth across donors was assumed.

PCR used 60 Vbeta primers and 13 Jbeta primers. Clones were sequenced by immunoSEQ multiplex PCR, and TCRdb holds only the in-frame ones, with some missing. The profile shows 110,000 to 150,000 clones, roughly 70% of them singletons. Trimming stripped 0 bases from V and 2 bases from J, with 11 bases between. The CDR3 consists of 15 residues. The germline CDR1 and CDR2 sequences are SGHRS and YFSETQ. The V gene is TRBV5-1, the J gene TRBJ1-2, with unresolved D. This clonotype was obtained from a man aged 25-45 years in good health and CMV-seronegative. The sample comprised PBMCs. CDR3 in DNA: TGCGCCAGCAGCTTGGAGGTGGCGGGCAACTATGGCTACACCTTC. Encoded protein: CASSLEVAGNYGYTF.